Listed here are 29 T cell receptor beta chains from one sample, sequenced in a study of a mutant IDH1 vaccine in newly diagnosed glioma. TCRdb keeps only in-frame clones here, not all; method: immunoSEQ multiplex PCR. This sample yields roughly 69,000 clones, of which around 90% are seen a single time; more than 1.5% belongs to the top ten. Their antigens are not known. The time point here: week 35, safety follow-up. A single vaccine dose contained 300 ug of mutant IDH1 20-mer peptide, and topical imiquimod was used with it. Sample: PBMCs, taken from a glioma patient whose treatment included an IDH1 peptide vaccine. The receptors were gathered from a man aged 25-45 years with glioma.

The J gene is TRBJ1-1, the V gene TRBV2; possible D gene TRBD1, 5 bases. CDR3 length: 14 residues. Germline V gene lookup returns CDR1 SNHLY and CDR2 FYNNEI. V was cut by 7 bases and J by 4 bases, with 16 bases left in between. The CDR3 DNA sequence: TGTGCCAGCAAGGCCCAAGGGGTGAGCACTGAAGCTTTCTTT. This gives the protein CASKAQGVSTEAFF.

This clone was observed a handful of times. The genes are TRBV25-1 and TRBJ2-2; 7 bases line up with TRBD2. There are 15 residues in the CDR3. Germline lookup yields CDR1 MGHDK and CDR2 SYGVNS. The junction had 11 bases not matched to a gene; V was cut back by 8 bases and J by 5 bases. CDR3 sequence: CASSFRGRATGELFF. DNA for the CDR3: TGTGCCAGCTCCTTTCGCGGGAGAGCAACCGGGGAGCTGTTTTTT.

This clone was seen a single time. This CDR3 is CASSLDRINTEAFF. In DNA form, the CDR3 reads TGTGCCAGCAGCTTGGACAGAATAAACACTGAAGCTTTCTTT. This rearrangement joins TRBV5-4 to TRBJ1-1; the D is unclear. CDR1 is SGHNT and CDR2 is YYREEE in the germline V gene (reference sequence). There are 14 residues in the CDR3. Trimming took off 0 bases at V and 2 bases at J, with 8 bases between the two ends.

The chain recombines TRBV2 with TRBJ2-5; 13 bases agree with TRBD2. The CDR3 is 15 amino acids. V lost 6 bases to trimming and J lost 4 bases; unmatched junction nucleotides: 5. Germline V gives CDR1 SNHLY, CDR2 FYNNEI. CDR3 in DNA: TGTGCCAGCAGCGGAGGACTAGCGGGAGTAGAGACCCAGTACTTC. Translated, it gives CASSGGLAGVETQYF.

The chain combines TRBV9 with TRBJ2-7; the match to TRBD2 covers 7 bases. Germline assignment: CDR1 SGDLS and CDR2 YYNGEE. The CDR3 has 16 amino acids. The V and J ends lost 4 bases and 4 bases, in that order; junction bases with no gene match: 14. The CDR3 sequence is CASSTSLAAAQYEQYF. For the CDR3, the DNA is TGTGCCAGCAGCACGAGCCTAGCGGCGGCTCAATACGAGCAGTACTTC.

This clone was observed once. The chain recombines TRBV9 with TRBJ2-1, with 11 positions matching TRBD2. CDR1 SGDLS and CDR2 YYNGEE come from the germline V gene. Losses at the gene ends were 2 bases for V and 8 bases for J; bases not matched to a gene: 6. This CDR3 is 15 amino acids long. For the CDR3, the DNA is TGTGCCAGCAGCGTTACTAGCGGGAGTTTCGATGAGCAGTTCTTC. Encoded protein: CASSVTSGSFDEQFF.

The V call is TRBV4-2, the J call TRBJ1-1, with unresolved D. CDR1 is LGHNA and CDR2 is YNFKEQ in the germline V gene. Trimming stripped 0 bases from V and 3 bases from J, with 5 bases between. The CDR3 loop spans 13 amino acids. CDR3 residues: CASSQDTHTEAFF. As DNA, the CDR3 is TGTGCCAGCAGCCAAGATACCCACACTGAAGCTTTCTTT.

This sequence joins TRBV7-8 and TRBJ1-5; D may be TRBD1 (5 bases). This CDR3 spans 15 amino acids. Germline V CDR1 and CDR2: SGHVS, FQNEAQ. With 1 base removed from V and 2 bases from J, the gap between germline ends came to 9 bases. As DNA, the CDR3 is TGTGCCAGCAGCTTAGACGGCAGGGGCAATCAGCCCCAGCATTTT. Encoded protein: CASSLDGRGNQPQHF.

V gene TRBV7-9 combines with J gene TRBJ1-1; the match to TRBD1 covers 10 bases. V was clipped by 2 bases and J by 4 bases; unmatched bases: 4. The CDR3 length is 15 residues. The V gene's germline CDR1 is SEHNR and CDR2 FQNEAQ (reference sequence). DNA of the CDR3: TGTGCCAGCAGCTTAAGGACAGGGGGGAGCACTGAAGCTTTCTTT. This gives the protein CASSLRTGGSTEAFF.

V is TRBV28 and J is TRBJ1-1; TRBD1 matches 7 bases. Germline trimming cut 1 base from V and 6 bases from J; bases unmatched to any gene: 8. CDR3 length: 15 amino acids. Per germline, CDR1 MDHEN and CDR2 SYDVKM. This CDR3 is CASSLYNRGVSEAFF. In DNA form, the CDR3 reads TGTGCCAGCAGTTTATATAACAGGGGAGTTTCTGAAGCTTTCTTT.

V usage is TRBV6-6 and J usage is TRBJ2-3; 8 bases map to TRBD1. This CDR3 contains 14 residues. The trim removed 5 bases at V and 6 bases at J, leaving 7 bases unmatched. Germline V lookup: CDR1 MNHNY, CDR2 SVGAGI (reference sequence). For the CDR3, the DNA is TGTGCCAGCAGTCCCGGACAGGGTAGGGATACGCAGTATTTT. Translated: CASSPGQGRDTQYF.

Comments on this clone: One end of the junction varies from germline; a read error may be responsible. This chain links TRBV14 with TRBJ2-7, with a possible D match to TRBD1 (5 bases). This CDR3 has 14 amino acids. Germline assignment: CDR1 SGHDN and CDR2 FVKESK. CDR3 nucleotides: TGTGCCAGCAGCCAAGGAATCAGGGTGTACGAGCAGTGCTTC. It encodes CASSQGIRVYEQCF.

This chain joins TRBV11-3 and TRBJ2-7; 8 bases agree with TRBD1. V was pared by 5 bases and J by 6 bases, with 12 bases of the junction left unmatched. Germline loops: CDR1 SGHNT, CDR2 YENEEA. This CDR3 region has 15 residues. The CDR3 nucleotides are TGTGCCAGCAGCCCAAGGGGACAGGATGGTCTCGAGCAGTACTTC. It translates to CASSPRGQDGLEQYF. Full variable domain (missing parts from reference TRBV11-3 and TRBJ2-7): EAGVVQSPRYKIIEKKQPVAFWCNPISGHNTLYWYLQNLGQGPELLIRYENEEAVDDSQLPKDRFSAERLKGVDSTLKIQPAELGDSAVYLCASSPRGQDGLEQYFGPGTRLTVT.

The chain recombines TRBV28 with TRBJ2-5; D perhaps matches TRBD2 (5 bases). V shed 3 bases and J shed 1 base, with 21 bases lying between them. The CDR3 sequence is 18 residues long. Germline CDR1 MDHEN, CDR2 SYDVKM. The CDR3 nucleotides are TGTGCCAGCAGTTTGTCATTTACATTGAGGGCAGCCCAAGAGACCCAGTACTTC. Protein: CASSLSFTLRAAQETQYF.

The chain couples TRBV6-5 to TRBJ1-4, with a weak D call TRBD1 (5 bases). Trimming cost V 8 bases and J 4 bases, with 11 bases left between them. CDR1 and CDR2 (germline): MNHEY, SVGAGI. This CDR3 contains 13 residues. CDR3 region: CASDRGYNEKLFF. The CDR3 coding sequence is TGTGCCAGCGACCGGGGGTATAATGAAAAACTGTTTTTT.

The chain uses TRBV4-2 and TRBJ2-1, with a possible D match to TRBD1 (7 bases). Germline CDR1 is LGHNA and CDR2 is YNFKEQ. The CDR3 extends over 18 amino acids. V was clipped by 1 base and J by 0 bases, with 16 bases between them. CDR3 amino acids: CASSQGQGAGRSYNEQFF. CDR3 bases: TGTGCCAGCAGCCAAGGACAGGGCGCGGGGCGCTCCTACAATGAGCAGTTCTTC.

Written as DNA, the CDR3 is TGTGCCAGCAGCTTAGACAGGGGGCGCACAGATACGCAGTATTTT. The encoded protein is CASSLDRGRTDTQYF. This sequence joins TRBV11-2 and TRBJ2-3, with TRBD1 identical over 8 bases. CDR3 size: 15 residues. With V trimmed by 0 bases and J by 1 base, 0 bases remained unmatched. Germline CDR1 SGHAT, CDR2 FQNNGV.

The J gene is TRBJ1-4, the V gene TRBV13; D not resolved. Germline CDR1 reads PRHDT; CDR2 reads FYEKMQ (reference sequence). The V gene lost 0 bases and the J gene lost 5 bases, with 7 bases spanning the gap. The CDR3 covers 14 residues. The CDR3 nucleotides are TGTGCCAGCAGCTTAGGTCACAGAAATGAAAAACTGTTTTTT. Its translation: CASSLGHRNEKLFF.

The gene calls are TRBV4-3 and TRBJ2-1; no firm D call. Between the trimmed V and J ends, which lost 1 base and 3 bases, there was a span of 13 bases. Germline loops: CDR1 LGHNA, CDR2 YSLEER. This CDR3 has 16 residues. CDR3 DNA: TGCGCCAGCAGCCAAGGCACCCGATATATCTACAATGAGCAGTTCTTC. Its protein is CASSQGTRYIYNEQFF.

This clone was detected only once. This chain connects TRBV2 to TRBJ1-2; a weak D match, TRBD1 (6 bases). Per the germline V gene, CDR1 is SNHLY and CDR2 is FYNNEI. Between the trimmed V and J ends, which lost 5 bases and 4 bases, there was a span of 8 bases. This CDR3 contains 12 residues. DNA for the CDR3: TGTGCCAGCAGTTCGGACAGCTATGGCTACACCTTC. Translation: CASSSDSYGYTF.

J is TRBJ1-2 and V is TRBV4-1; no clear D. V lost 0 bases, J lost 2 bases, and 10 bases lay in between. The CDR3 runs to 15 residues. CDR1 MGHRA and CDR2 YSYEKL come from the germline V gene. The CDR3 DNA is TGCGCCAGCAGCCAAGAATATCGGAGAAACTATGGCTACACCTTC. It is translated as CASSQEYRRNYGYTF.

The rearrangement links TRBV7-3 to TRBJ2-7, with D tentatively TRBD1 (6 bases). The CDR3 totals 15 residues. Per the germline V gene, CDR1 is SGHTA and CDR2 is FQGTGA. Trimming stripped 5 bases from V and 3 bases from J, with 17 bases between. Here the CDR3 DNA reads TGTGCCAGCAGCATCTACAGGGTTAATAACTACGAGCAGTACTTC. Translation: CASSIYRVNNYEQYF.

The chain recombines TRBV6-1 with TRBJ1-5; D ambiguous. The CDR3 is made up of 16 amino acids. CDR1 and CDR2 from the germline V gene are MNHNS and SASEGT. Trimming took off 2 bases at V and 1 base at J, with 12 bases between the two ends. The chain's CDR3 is CASSEMGFASNQPQHF. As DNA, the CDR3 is TGTGCCAGCAGTGAAATGGGGTTCGCCAGCAATCAGCCCCAGCATTTT.

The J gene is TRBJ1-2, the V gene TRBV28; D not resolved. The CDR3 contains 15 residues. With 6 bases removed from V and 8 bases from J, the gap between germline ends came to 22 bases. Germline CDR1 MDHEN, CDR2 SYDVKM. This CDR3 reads CASSGGPRTPWGYTF. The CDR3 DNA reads TGTGCCAGCAGCGGTGGACCAAGGACCCCTTGGGGCTACACCTTC.

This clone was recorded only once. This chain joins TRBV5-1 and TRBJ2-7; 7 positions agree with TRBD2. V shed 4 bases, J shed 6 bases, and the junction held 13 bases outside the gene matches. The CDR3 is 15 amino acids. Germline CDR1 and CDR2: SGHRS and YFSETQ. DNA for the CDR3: TGCGCCAGCAGCCCACCGTTGGGTAGGGAGGGCGAGCAGTACTTC. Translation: CASSPPLGREGEQYF.

The CDR3 loop reads CSARTGVGAFF. DNA for the CDR3: TGCAGTGCCCGGACAGGGGTTGGTGCTTTCTTT. V is TRBV20-1 and J is TRBJ1-1, with TRBD1 matching over 9 bases. Germline CDR1 reads DFQATT; CDR2 reads SNEGSKA (reference sequence). The CDR3 runs to 11 residues. J was trimmed by 11 bases and V by 6 bases; bases with no gene match: 7.

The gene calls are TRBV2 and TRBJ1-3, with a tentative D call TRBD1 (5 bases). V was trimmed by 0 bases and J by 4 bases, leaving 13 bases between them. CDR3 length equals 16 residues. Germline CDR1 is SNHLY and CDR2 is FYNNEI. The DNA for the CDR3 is TGTGCCAGCAGTGAAGCTTACGGGGCACGGGGAAACACCATATATTTT. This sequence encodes CASSEAYGARGNTIYF.

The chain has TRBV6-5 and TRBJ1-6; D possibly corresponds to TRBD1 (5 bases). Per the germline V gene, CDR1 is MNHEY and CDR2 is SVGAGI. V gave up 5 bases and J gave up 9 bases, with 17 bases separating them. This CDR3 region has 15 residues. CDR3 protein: CASSTGIWGSSPLHF. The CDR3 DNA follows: TGTGCCAGCAGTACAGGCATTTGGGGTAGTTCACCCCTCCACTTT.

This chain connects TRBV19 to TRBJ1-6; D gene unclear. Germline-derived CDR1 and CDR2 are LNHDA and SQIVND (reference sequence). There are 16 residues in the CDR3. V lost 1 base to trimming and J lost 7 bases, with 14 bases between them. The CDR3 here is CASSIGVKRTNSPLHF. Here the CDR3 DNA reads TGTGCCAGTAGTATAGGGGTAAAAAGGACGAATTCACCCCTCCACTTT.